This T cell receptor (beta chain) is from a study of shared clonotypes between healthy human individuals. The CDR3 is 16 amino acids. CDR1 is SGDLS, CDR2 YYNGEE, per germline. V gave up 0 bases and J gave up 6 bases; unmatched junction bases: 8. The table came from immunoSEQ multiplex PCR; TCRdb's copy has only in-frame clones and leaves some out. The data show 550,000 to 850,000 clones, around 74% seen once. The sample was memory CD4+ T cells sorted from blood. Documented subset: CD45RA-negative fraction. This sequence originates from a woman under 40 in good health. The chain has TRBV9 and TRBJ2-3; 9 bases agree with TRBD2. The CDR3 nucleotides are TGTGCCAGCAGCGTAGGGGGTAGCGGGAGTGTGGATACGCAGTATTTT. Its translation: CASSVGGSGSVDTQYF.